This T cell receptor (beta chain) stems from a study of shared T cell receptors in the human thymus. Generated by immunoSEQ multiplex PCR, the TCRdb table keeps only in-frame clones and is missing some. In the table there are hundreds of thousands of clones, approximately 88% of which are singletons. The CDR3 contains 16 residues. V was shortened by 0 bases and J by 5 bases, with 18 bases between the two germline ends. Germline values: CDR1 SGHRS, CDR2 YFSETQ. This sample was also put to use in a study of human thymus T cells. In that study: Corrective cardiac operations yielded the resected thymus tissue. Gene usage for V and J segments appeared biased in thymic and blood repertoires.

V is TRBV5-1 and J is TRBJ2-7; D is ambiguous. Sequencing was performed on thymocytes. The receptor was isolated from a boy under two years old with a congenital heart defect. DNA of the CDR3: TGCGCCAGCAGCTTGGGAGGTTCCCCATCTAGGCACGAGCAGTACTTC. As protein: CASSLGGSPSRHEQYF.